These 26 T cell receptor beta chains originate from one sample sequenced in a study of response to subunit inactivated influenza vaccine. From the RT-PCR reads, TCRdb called clonotypes with MiXCR, one entry per CDR3 protein. Among 450,000 to 550,000 distinct CDR3 sequences, 25% were seen once, and the ten largest hold less than 2.5%. Material: CD4+ T cells sorted from PBMCs, obtained about 5 days after vaccination. These receptors were collected from a man aged 50 to 59 who received an inactivated influenza vaccine.

This clonotype was counted only a few times. This CDR3 is CSARDLAGNNEQFF. DNA of the CDR3: TGCAGTGCTAGAGATCTAGCGGGAAACAATGAGCAGTTCTTC. This chain joins TRBV20-1 and TRBJ2-1; TRBD2 matches 9 bases. In germline, CDR1 is DFQATT, CDR2 SNEGSKA (reference sequence). The junction had 2 bases not matched to a gene; V was cut back by 0 bases and J by 5 bases. This CDR3 has 14 amino acids.

J is TRBJ2-2 and V is TRBV6-1, with 8 nucleotides matching TRBD1. Per the germline V gene, CDR1 is MNHNS and CDR2 is SASEGT. The CDR3 covers 16 residues. V lost 5 bases, J lost 0 bases, and 5 bases stayed unmatched. This CDR3 is CASSRNRGTNTGELFF. CDR3 nucleotide sequence: TGTGCCAGCAGTAGAAACAGGGGGACGAACACCGGGGAGCTGTTTTTT.

The V call is TRBV23-1, the J call TRBJ1-5; possibly TRBD1 for D (5 bases). TRBV23-1 is an ORF, and what it does is uncertain. The CDR3 loop spans 17 amino acids. The V and J ends lost 0 bases and 5 bases respectively, with 17 bases between them. DNA for the CDR3: TGCGCCAGCAGTCAATCCTGGACAACCTCGGGCTATCAGCCCCAGCATTTT. Protein product: CASSQSWTTSGYQPQHF.

This clonotype was found a few times. The chain uses TRBV20-1 and TRBJ2-7, with 12 nucleotides matching TRBD1. CDR3 length: 14 residues. V dropped 6 bases and J dropped 6; count of bases not matched to a gene: 9. CDR1 DFQATT and CDR2 SNEGSKA come from the germline V gene (reference sequence). The chain's CDR3 is CSASTGTGGSEQYF. DNA for the CDR3: TGCAGTGCGAGCACCGGGACAGGGGGCTCCGAGCAGTACTTC.

This chain connects TRBV12-3 or TRBV12-4 to TRBJ2-2, with D unclear. Trimming cost V 2 bases and J 5 bases, with 6 bases left between them. The CDR3 loop spans 13 amino acids. The CDR3 spells CASSLRLTGELFF. The CDR3 DNA follows: TGTGCCAGCAGTTTAAGGTTAACCGGGGAGCTGTTTTTT.

The chain couples TRBV27 to TRBJ2-1; D gene uncertain. The CDR3 has 13 amino acids. Trimming stripped 6 bases from V and 4 bases from J, with 10 bases between. Germline values: CDR1 MNHEY, CDR2 SMNVEV (reference sequence). CDR3 nucleotide sequence: TGTGCCAGCAGAGCCAGTGGGTACAATGAGCAGTTCTTC. Its translation is CASRASGYNEQFF.

The chain is built from TRBV12-3 or TRBV12-4 and TRBJ2-1; unclear D gene. The CDR3 totals 14 residues. V lost 2 bases to trimming and J lost 12 bases, with 17 bases between them. CDR3 in amino acids: CASSLPANGQGQFF. The CDR3 coding sequence is TGTGCCAGCAGTTTACCAGCCAATGGCCAAGGGCAGTTCTTC.

The genes are TRBV5-1 and TRBJ2-1; 8 bases match TRBD2. CDR3 length: 16 amino acids. V shed 0 bases, J shed 2 bases, and the junction held 4 bases outside the gene matches. The germline V gene encodes CDR1 SGHRS and CDR2 YFSETQ. In nucleotides, the CDR3 is TGCGCCAGCAGCTTGGTCGTAGCGGGGACCTACAATGAGCAGTTCTTC. Residues: CASSLVVAGTYNEQFF. The complete variable domain, with remaining parts taken from reference TRBV5-1 and TRBJ2-1, reads KAGVTQTPRYLIKTRGQQVTLSCSPISGHRSVSWYQQTPGQGLQFLFEYFSETQRNKGNFPGRFSGRQFSNSRSEMNVSTLELGDSALYLCASSLVVAGTYNEQFFGPGTRLTVL.

This clonotype was counted many times. The V call is TRBV29-1, the J call TRBJ1-1; 9 bases match TRBD1. CDR3 size: 12 residues. V dropped 7 bases and J dropped 3; count of bases not matched to a gene: 3. Germline lookup yields CDR1 SQVTM and CDR2 ANQGSEA. The CDR3 spells CSATGGYTEAFF. DNA of the CDR3: TGCAGCGCGACAGGGGGGTACACTGAAGCTTTCTTT.

This clonotype was seen a few times. The rearrangement links TRBV12-3 or TRBV12-4 to TRBJ1-4; 8 nucleotides agree with TRBD1. CDR3 size: 14 residues. The ends lost 10 bases at V and 8 bases at J; junction bases unmatched: 12. The CDR3, as DNA: TGTGCCACCACTTTCGGACAGGGCGTAGAAAAACTGTTTTTT. This codes for CATTFGQGVEKLFF.

A few counts support this clonotype. V usage is TRBV5-1 and J usage is TRBJ2-7, with 8 bases lining up with TRBD1. CDR1 and CDR2 from the germline V gene are SGHRS and YFSETQ. V lost 4 bases and J lost 6; bases outside the gene matches: 3. This CDR3 spans 12 amino acids. Written as DNA, the CDR3 is TGCGCCAGCAGCGGACAGGGACTCGAGCAGTACTTC. Residues: CASSGQGLEQYF.

This clonotype was counted many times. The chain combines TRBV3-1 with TRBJ2-7; D is undetermined. CDR3 size: 14 residues. V lost 1 base and J lost 3, with 10 bases in between. Per the germline V gene, CDR1 is LGHDT and CDR2 is YNNKEL (reference sequence). For the CDR3, the DNA is TGTGCCAGCAGCCAAGTAGGAAGTCGCTACGAGCAGTACTTC. As protein: CASSQVGSRYEQYF.

The genes are TRBV7-2 and TRBJ1-5; D gene uncertain. Trimming cost V 4 bases and J 0 bases, with 10 bases left between them. CDR3 length equals 15 residues. Germline lookup yields CDR1 SGHTA and CDR2 FQGNSA. The CDR3 bases are TGTGCCAGCAGCTATACAACGGTTAGCAATCAGCCCCAGCATTTT. This encodes CASSYTTVSNQPQHF.

This clonotype occurred a few times. The V and J genes are TRBV18 and TRBJ1-1; 8 bases fit TRBD1. The CDR3 has 16 amino acids. V dropped 4 bases and J dropped 0; count of bases not matched to a gene: 7. Germline lookup yields CDR1 KGHSH and CDR2 LQKENI. The CDR3 region is CASSLTRGRMNTEAFF. The CDR3 DNA is TGTGCCAGCTCACTAACCAGGGGGCGGATGAACACTGAAGCTTTCTTT.

This clonotype was recorded a few times. The J gene is TRBJ2-1, the V gene TRBV6-2 or TRBV6-3; D is unresolved. V lost 2 bases, J lost 4 bases, and 12 bases lay in between. Germline CDR1 is MNHEY and CDR2 is SVGEGT. The CDR3 length is 15 residues. CDR3 nucleotides: TGTGCCAGCAGTTACAAGGTATTGCCTTACAATGAGCAGTTCTTC. It encodes CASSYKVLPYNEQFF.

This clonotype turned up a few times. The chain has TRBV5-1 and TRBJ1-2; 7 positions agree with TRBD1. The CDR3 covers 16 residues. After removal of 3 bases from V and 2 bases from J, the junction contained 10 bases not matched to a gene. Germline-derived CDR1 and CDR2 are SGHRS and YFSETQ. The CDR3 DNA reads TGCGCCAGCAGCTCGGACAGGACAAATGTAAACTATGGCTACACCTTC. Its protein is CASSSDRTNVNYGYTF.

A few counts support this clonotype. The V and J genes are TRBV4-1 and TRBJ2-1; tentative D call: TRBD1 (5 bases). Germline assignment: CDR1 MGHRA and CDR2 YSYEKL. With 2 bases removed from V and 0 bases from J, the gap between germline ends came to 11 bases. CDR3 length: 16 amino acids. CDR3 nucleotides: TGCGCCAGCAGCCAAAATACAGGTATCTCCTACAATGAGCAGTTCTTC. Its protein product is CASSQNTGISYNEQFF.

The chain carries TRBV4-1 and TRBJ2-7, with D tentatively TRBD1 or TRBD2 (5 bases each). The V and J ends lost 1 base and 6 bases respectively, with 16 bases between them. Looked up from germline, CDR1 is MGHRA and CDR2 is YSYEKL. The CDR3 sequence is 15 residues long. As DNA, the CDR3 is TGCGCCAGCAGCCAAGCCACTGGGGGTCCCCGCGAGCAGTACTTC. This translates into CASSQATGGPREQYF.

The chain employs TRBV7-2 and TRBJ2-1; D is perhaps TRBD2 (7 bases). CDR1 and CDR2 (germline): SGHTA, FQGNSA. The CDR3 totals 17 residues. V lost 4 bases and J 5 bases, leaving 21 bases between the germline ends. CDR3 protein: CASSSPWAGAPDNEQFF. CDR3 bases: TGTGCCAGCAGCTCCCCCTGGGCGGGGGCCCCAGACAATGAGCAGTTCTTC.

This clonotype was detected a few times. Sequence at one end of the junction differs from germline and may be a read error. V usage is TRBV7-7 and J usage is TRBJ2-1; D ambiguous. Germline CDR1 SSHAT, CDR2 FNYEAQ (reference sequence). The CDR3 contains 14 residues. The CDR3 protein is CASSLGGVGNEQFF. The CDR3 DNA follows: TGTGCTAGCAGCTTAGGTGGGGTGGGCAATGAGCAGTTCTTC.

This clonotype was observed many times. In DNA form, the CDR3 reads TGCAGCGTTGATGCGAGGGGGCGAAACGAGCAGTACTTC. It translates to CSVDARGRNEQYF. The genes are TRBV29-1 and TRBJ2-7; TRBD1 agrees at 7 bases. The CDR3 length is 13 residues. The trim removed 3 bases at V and 5 bases at J, leaving 7 bases unmatched. The germline V gene encodes CDR1 SQVTM and CDR2 ANQGSEA.

V is TRBV5-4 and J is TRBJ2-7; unclear D gene. V lost 0 bases, J lost 2 bases, and 18 bases lay in between. Germline V lookup: CDR1 SGHNT, CDR2 YYREEE (reference sequence). This CDR3 is 17 amino acids long. The CDR3, as DNA: TGTGCCAGCAGCTTGGAACGGTCGGCAGCTCTAACCTACGAGCAGTACTTC. It encodes CASSLERSAALTYEQYF.

V and J are TRBV11-2 and TRBJ1-3, with 9 bases lining up with TRBD1. The CDR3 consists of 15 residues. Germline lookup yields CDR1 SGHAT and CDR2 FQNNGV. Germline trimming cut 5 bases from V and 2 bases from J; bases unmatched to any gene: 4. The CDR3 sequence: CASSAWTGAGNTIYF. CDR3 in DNA: TGTGCCAGCAGCGCCTGGACAGGGGCTGGAAACACCATATATTTT.

This clonotype was counted many times. The chain joins TRBV20-1 to TRBJ2-5; TRBD1 or TRBD2 may be the D gene (5 bases each). V was cut by 5 bases and J by 3 bases, with 10 bases left in between. This CDR3 spans 12 amino acids. In germline, CDR1 is DFQATT, CDR2 SNEGSKA (reference sequence). CDR3 residues: CSAAGTEETQYF. As DNA, the CDR3 is TGCAGTGCTGCCGGGACGGAAGAGACCCAGTACTTC.

As for this clonotype: The junction shows a germline mismatch at one end, possibly a read error. The chain couples TRBV6-1 to TRBJ2-1; the D call may be TRBD1 or TRBD2 (6 bases each). There are 13 residues in the CDR3. CDR1 MNHNS and CDR2 SASEGT come from the germline V gene. The CDR3 nucleotides read TGTGCCAGCACTGAAACGGGGGCGAATGAGCAGTTCTTC. Translated: CASTETGANEQFF.

V and J are TRBV12-3 or TRBV12-4 and TRBJ2-6; 10 nucleotides agree with TRBD1. V shed 11 bases, J shed 0 bases, and the junction held 13 bases outside the gene matches. The length of the CDR3 is 18 residues. In DNA, the CDR3 is TGTGCCTTCTGTTTAGGGGACAGGGGTGTCTCTGGGGCCAACGTCCTGACTTTC. As protein: CAFCLGDRGVSGANVLTF.